The clone carrying this T cell receptor beta chain came up a few times. This sample stems from a study of blood T cell repertoires in COVID-19. Study details: Samples came from the United States, Italy and Spain, spanning acute and convalescent COVID-19.

Per the germline V gene, CDR1 is SGHVS and CDR2 is FQNEAQ. The length of the CDR3 is 13 residues. The V and J ends lost 3 bases and 10 bases, in that order; junction bases with no gene match: 5. The table came from immunoSEQ multiplex PCR; TCRdb's copy has only in-frame clones and leaves some out. The table includes roughly 97,000 clones, around 82% detected once. Sequences were obtained from peripheral blood. This clonotype was obtained from a man aged 60 to 69 with acute or convalescent COVID-19. The rearrangement uses TRBV7-8 and TRBJ1-4; 7 bases agree with TRBD1. CDR3 protein: CASSLAPGGKLFF. The CDR3 DNA is TGTGCCAGCAGCTTGGCCCCAGGGGGAAAACTGTTTTTT.